One and the same sample provided the 8 T cell receptor beta chains below, sequenced in a study of T cell repertoires in cytomegalovirus infection. TCRdb re-derived calls from the reads in MiXCR, one entry per CDR3 protein. The sample shows roughly 700,000 distinct CDR3 sequences, approximately 33% of them seen only once. Which antigens these TCRs recognize remains unknown. The source material was cultured PBMCs, sampled from culture after CMV antigen stimulation. Every receptor here comes from a human donor in good health (CMV status not recorded). Some clones in this sample may be carry-over from other donors' samples.

This clonotype was counted at least ten times. This chain joins TRBV7-8 and TRBJ2-7; 8 bases align to TRBD2. CDR1 and CDR2 from the germline V gene are SGHVS and FQNEAQ. This CDR3 has 15 amino acids. V was pared by 4 bases and J by 6 bases, with 11 bases of the junction left unmatched. As DNA, the CDR3 is TGTGCCAGCAGCTCCCCGGGGGGGGCTCCCGGCGAGCAGTACTTC. This encodes CASSSPGGAPGEQYF.

This clonotype was counted between two and nine times. The V gene is TRBV5-4, the J gene TRBJ1-1; possibly TRBD1 for D (6 bases). CDR3 length: 14 residues. Germline lookup yields CDR1 SGHNT and CDR2 YYREEE (reference sequence). Trimming shortened V by 4 bases and J by 5 bases, and 15 bases separated the two germline ends. The CDR3 nucleotides are TGTGCCAGCAGCCCCCAGGGGCAGCTAACTGAAGCTTTCTTT. This encodes CASSPQGQLTEAFF. Full variable domain (missing parts from reference TRBV5-4 and TRBJ1-1): ETGVTQSPTHLIKTRGQQVTLRCSSQSGHNTVSWYQQALGQGPQFIFQYYREEENGRGNFPPRFSGLQFPNYSSELNVNALELDDSALYLCASSPQGQLTEAFFGQGTRLTVV.

This chain links TRBV7-4 with TRBJ2-3; D tentatively fits TRBD1 or TRBD2 (6 bases each). The CDR3 contains 14 residues. V was shortened by 4 bases and J by 4 bases, with 12 bases between the two germline ends. The germline V gene has CDR1 SGHVT and CDR2 SQSDAQ. The chain's CDR3 is CASSSRGGADTQYF. Here the CDR3 DNA reads TGTGCCAGCAGCTCCAGGGGAGGCGCAGATACGCAGTATTTT.

CDR3 amino acids: CASSPPVTGELFF. The CDR3 coding sequence is TGTGCCAGCAGCCCCCCTGTCACCGGGGAGCTGTTTTTT. V is TRBV7-6 and J is TRBJ2-2, with D uncertain. This CDR3 is 13 amino acids long. V lost 5 bases to trimming and J lost 4 bases, with 8 bases between them. Germline loops: CDR1 SGHVS, CDR2 FNYEAQ.

This rearrangement joins TRBV20-1 to TRBJ1-1; TRBD1 agrees at 8 bases. The germline CDR1 and CDR2 sequences are DFQATT and SNEGSKA (reference sequence). With V trimmed by 0 bases and J by 4 bases, 13 bases remained unmatched. The CDR3 runs to 17 residues. CDR3 DNA: TGCAGTGCTAGAGATCCGAGCGCAGGGGGCATGGGCACTGAAGCTTTCTTT. It codes for CSARDPSAGGMGTEAFF.

This sequence joins TRBV7-9 and TRBJ2-1; D ambiguous. There are 14 residues in the CDR3. Germline values: CDR1 SEHNR, CDR2 FQNEAQ (reference sequence). Trimming took off 6 bases at V and 10 bases at J, with 19 bases between the two ends. In DNA form, the CDR3 reads TGTGCCAGCAGTTCGACCCCCTACCGGTTGGAGCAGTTCTTC. Translating it yields CASSSTPYRLEQFF.

V gene TRBV6-6 combines with J gene TRBJ1-2, with D maybe TRBD1 (6 bases). CDR1 MNHNY and CDR2 SVGAGI come from the germline V gene (reference sequence). The V gene lost 9 bases and the J gene lost 3 bases, with 14 bases spanning the gap. The CDR3 runs to 13 residues. CDR3 region: CASTPEGDYGYTF. CDR3 nucleotide sequence: TGTGCCAGTACACCAGAGGGGGACTATGGCTACACCTTC.

This chain joins TRBV7-9 and TRBJ1-5; no clear D gene. V gave up 8 bases and J gave up 2 bases, with 10 bases separating them. This CDR3 region has 13 residues. Germline CDR1 reads SEHNR; CDR2 reads FQNEAQ (reference sequence). The CDR3 loop is CASGTQGNQPQHF. The CDR3 DNA reads TGTGCCAGCGGTACACAAGGCAATCAGCCCCAGCATTTT. Together with reference TRBV7-9 and TRBJ1-5, the CDR3 gives the full variable domain: DTGVSQNPRHKITKRGQNVTFRCDPISEHNRLYWYRQTLGQGPEFLTYFQNEAQLEKSRLLSDRFSAERPKGSFSTLEIQRTEQGDSAMYLCASGTQGNQPQHFGDGTRLSIL.